These 22 T cell receptor beta chains were sequenced from one sample in a study of blood T cells in healthy people across ages. A second about 6 to 11 cycle PCR used barcoded and J-beta primers. TCRdb re-called the 5' RACE reads with MiXCR, one entry per CDR3 protein. The sample includes 790,000 or so distinct CDR3 sequences, around 45% seen only once; the top ten take 15% to 20%. The sample comprised blood. These receptors came from an elderly man in good health.

V is TRBV10-2 and J is TRBJ2-7, with TRBD2 matching 10 bases. Trimming removed 5 bases from V and 7 bases from J; junction bases left unmatched: 11. Germline V CDR1 and CDR2: WSHSY, SAAADI. This CDR3 spans 15 amino acids. The CDR3 protein is CASSMVLAGNNEQYF. For the CDR3, the DNA is TGCGCCAGCAGTATGGTACTAGCGGGAAACAATGAGCAGTACTTC.

The CDR3 protein is CASSHGGSSYEQYF. In DNA, the CDR3 is TGTGCCAGCAGTCATGGGGGCAGCTCCTACGAGCAGTACTTC. The genes are TRBV27 and TRBJ2-7, with a tentative D call TRBD1 (6 bases). The CDR3 extends over 14 amino acids. V lost 5 bases to trimming and J lost 0 bases, with 11 bases between them. Germline CDR1 and CDR2: MNHEY and SMNVEV (reference sequence).

The J gene is TRBJ2-3, the V gene TRBV5-1, with unresolved D. The V end lost 7 bases, the J end lost 0 bases, and 15 bases lay between the germline ends. This CDR3 contains 15 residues. The germline V gene has CDR1 SGHRS and CDR2 YFSETQ. The CDR3 DNA reads as TGCGCCAGCCTCCTTAGCCCTGAAAGCACAGATACGCAGTATTTT. As protein: CASLLSPESTDTQYF.

This clonotype was observed a few times. This rearrangement joins TRBV5-8 to TRBJ1-6, with no clear D. This CDR3 comprises 11 residues. CDR1 is SGHTS and CDR2 is YDEGEE in the germline V gene. The V end lost 4 bases, the J end lost 14 bases, and 10 bases lay between the germline ends. DNA of the CDR3: TGTGCCAGCAGCCCCAGCGGCGCCCTCCACTTT. Protein product: CASSPSGALHF.

This clonotype has just a few counts. V usage is TRBV6-2 or TRBV6-3 and J usage is TRBJ1-6; D remains ambiguous. This CDR3 comprises 14 residues. CDR1 MNHEY and CDR2 SVGEGT come from the germline V gene. The V end lost 5 bases, the J end lost 5 bases, and 10 bases lay between the germline ends. The CDR3 region is CASSPARDNSPLHF. The CDR3 coding sequence is TGTGCCAGCAGTCCGGCACGCGATAATTCACCCCTCCACTTT.

V and J are TRBV20-1 and TRBJ1-6; D is undetermined. Trimming shortened V by 6 bases and J by 10 bases, and 16 bases separated the two germline ends. Germline V gene data show CDR1 as DFQATT and CDR2 as SNEGSKA (reference sequence). The length of the CDR3 is 13 residues. CDR3 loop: CSARGEQESPLHF. The CDR3 DNA follows: TGCAGTGCGCGGGGAGAACAAGAATCACCCCTCCACTTT.

J is TRBJ2-3 and V is TRBV29-1; D is uncertain. The CDR3 contains 15 residues. From germline, CDR1 is SQVTM and CDR2 ANQGSEA. V lost 1 base, J lost 3 bases, and 14 bases lay in between. CDR3 residues: CSVEVPGLETDTQYF. The CDR3 nucleotides are TGCAGCGTTGAAGTGCCTGGCCTAGAGACAGATACGCAGTATTTT.

Comments on this clonotype: The junction differs from germline at one of its ends, possibly a read error. The chain joins TRBV28 to TRBJ2-5; D may match TRBD1 or TRBD2 (5 bases each). The CDR3 totals 12 residues. CDR1 is MDHEN and CDR2 is SYDVKM in the germline V gene. The CDR3, as DNA: TGTGCCCGCAGTTTAGGGACGAGGGAGCAGTACTTC. This translates into CARSLGTREQYF.

V and J are TRBV4-2 and TRBJ2-1; no reliable D call. Trimming removed 7 bases at V and 1 base at J, with 14 bases between. The CDR3 runs 15 residues. Germline CDR1 LGHNA, CDR2 YNFKEQ. CDR3 sequence reads: CASKKGQESYNEQFF. CDR3 sequence (DNA): TGTGCCAGCAAGAAAGGGCAGGAGTCCTACAATGAGCAGTTCTTC.

Only a few counts were recorded for this clonotype. The chain links TRBV6-5 to TRBJ2-3, with a possible D match to TRBD1 (6 bases). The ends were cut back, 6 bases at V and 6 bases at J, with 13 bases in the middle. CDR1 MNHEY and CDR2 SVGAGI come from the germline V gene. The CDR3 spans 13 residues. CDR3 in DNA: TGTGCCAGCAGCCGTACAGGGATGGATACGCAGTATTTT. It encodes CASSRTGMDTQYF.

This clonotype was counted once. V is TRBV20-1 and J is TRBJ2-1, with 9 nucleotides matching TRBD2. The junction had 6 bases not matched to a gene; V was cut back by 1 base and J by 5 bases. Germline assignment: CDR1 DFQATT and CDR2 SNEGSKA (reference sequence). CDR3 size: 15 residues. The CDR3 loop is CSARGPSGVDNEQFF. The CDR3 DNA follows: TGCAGTGCTAGAGGCCCTAGCGGGGTGGACAATGAGCAGTTCTTC.

This clonotype occurred a few times. V is TRBV27 and J is TRBJ2-1; D gene ambiguous. Trimming left V 2 bases short and J 10 bases short, with 9 bases between. The CDR3 is 12 residues long. CDR1 is MNHEY and CDR2 is SMNVEV in the germline V gene (reference sequence). Here the CDR3 DNA reads TGTGCCAGCAGTTTAGGAAGGGCGGAGCAGTTCTTC. Translation gives CASSLGRAEQFF.

This chain links TRBV9 with TRBJ2-5, with 9 bases aligning to TRBD1. Trimming at V came to 4 bases and at J to 11 bases, leaving 12 bases not matched to a gene. Per germline, CDR1 SGDLS and CDR2 YYNGEE. This CDR3 region has 14 residues. This CDR3 is CASSPRGQGNEQYF. Written as DNA, the CDR3 is TGTGCCAGCAGCCCTCGTGGACAGGGGAATGAGCAGTACTTC.

This clonotype was recorded once. This chain uses TRBV5-1 with TRBJ1-1, with 8 bases fitting TRBD1. Germline V gene sequence: CDR1 SGHRS, CDR2 YFSETQ. CDR3 length equals 16 residues. V gave up 2 bases and J gave up 1 base; unmatched junction bases: 7. The CDR3 sequence: CASSLRTGSENTEAFF. The CDR3, as DNA: TGCGCCAGCAGCTTACGGACAGGGAGCGAGAACACTGAAGCTTTCTTT.

This clonotype was seen just once. CDR3 DNA sequence: TGTGCCAGCAGTGAAGCCATTTCCGGGACTAGCGTATACAATGAGCAGTACTTC. Translation gives CASSEAISGTSVYNEQYF. The gene calls are TRBV2 and TRBJ2-1, with 10 bases aligning to TRBD2. TRBJ2-7 matches the DNA end more closely, so the J call is doubtful. Germline V gives CDR1 SNHLY, CDR2 FYNNEI. The CDR3 is 18 amino acids.

The rearrangement uses TRBV6-1 and TRBJ2-7; no clear D gene. The CDR3 loop spans 11 amino acids. Trimming pared 11 bases from V and 0 bases from J, leaving 8 bases between. From germline, CDR1 is MNHNS and CDR2 SASEGT. The CDR3 is CAVETSYEQYF. The CDR3 region has the DNA TGTGCCGTTGAGACCTCCTACGAGCAGTACTTC.

This clonotype was counted a single time. The CDR3: CASSPGVLTSTDTQYF. The CDR3 DNA sequence: TGTGCCAGCAGTCCGGGAGTCCTTACTAGCACAGATACGCAGTATTTT. The rearrangement joins TRBV25-1 to TRBJ2-3, with TRBD2 as a possible D gene (6 bases). V lost 5 bases and J 0 bases, leaving 15 bases between the germline ends. The CDR3 has 16 residues. CDR1 is MGHDK and CDR2 is SYGVNS in the germline V gene.

Ten or more counts support this clonotype. V is TRBV29-1 and J is TRBJ2-3; D is unresolved. Looked up from germline, CDR1 is SQVTM and CDR2 is ANQGSEA. The CDR3 runs 11 residues. Trimming removed 6 bases at V and 0 bases at J, with 4 bases between. This CDR3 is CSVSSTDTQYF. The CDR3 DNA sequence: TGCAGCGTCTCTAGCACAGATACGCAGTATTTT.

CDR3: CASSLGATGQPQHF. The CDR3 coding sequence is TGTGCCAGCAGCTTAGGAGCTACGGGGCAGCCCCAGCATTTT. The chain recombines TRBV7-2 with TRBJ1-5, with D unresolved. CDR1 is SGHTA and CDR2 is FQGNSA in the germline V gene. Trimming left V 1 base short and J 7 bases short, with 11 bases between. The CDR3 contains 14 residues. Using reference TRBV7-2 and TRBJ1-5 for the parts outside the CDR3, the full variable domain is GAGVSQSPSNKVTEKGKDVELRCDPISGHTALYWYRQSLGQGLEFLIYFQGNSAPDKSGLPSDRFSAERTGGSVSTLTIQRTQQEDSAVYLCASSLGATGQPQHFGDGTRLSIL.

This clonotype was recorded many times. V usage is TRBV28 and J usage is TRBJ2-7; TRBD1 is a possible D gene (5 bases). Germline CDR1 reads MDHEN; CDR2 reads SYDVKM. This CDR3 contains 11 residues. Trimming took 5 bases from V and 7 from J, leaving 9 bases between them. This CDR3 reads CASSIGVEQYF. In nucleotides, the CDR3 is TGTGCCAGCAGTATAGGGGTTGAGCAGTACTTC.

This sequence joins TRBV12-3 or TRBV12-4 and TRBJ2-7; TRBD2 matches at 7 bases. The CDR3 length is 16 residues. J lost 5 bases, V lost 7 bases, and 17 bases had no gene match. CDR3 coding DNA: TGTGCCAGCAATTCCCGGATGCGGGAGAATGCAGACGAGCAGTACTTC. Translating it yields CASNSRMRENADEQYF.

Only a few counts were recorded for this clonotype. The J gene is TRBJ2-1, the V gene TRBV5-1; TRBD2 matches 11 bases. Germline assignment: CDR1 SGHRS and CDR2 YFSETQ. V shed 0 bases, J shed 6 bases, and the junction held 2 bases outside the gene matches. The CDR3 has 15 amino acids. DNA for the CDR3: TGCGCCAGCAGCTTGGCTAGCGGGAGGACCAATGAGCAGTTCTTC. Translated: CASSLASGRTNEQFF.